One sample yielded the 2 T cell receptor beta chains listed below, sequenced in a study of T cells after yellow fever vaccination. TCRdb redid the calling of the 5' RACE reads with MiXCR, one entry per CDR3 protein. The sample contains under 200,000 distinct CDR3 sequences, 9.5% to 12% of which appear only once. Sequences were derived from CD8+ T cells sorted from PBMCs, sampled 15 days after the yellow fever booster vaccination. The receptors here all came from a man between 18 and 35 years old who received the YFV17D yellow fever vaccine.

V is TRBV20-1 and J is TRBJ1-1, with D possibly TRBD1 on 5 matching bases. The CDR3 is made up of 16 amino acids. Trimming shortened V by 3 bases and J by 4 bases, and 21 bases separated the two germline ends. Germline V gene lookup returns CDR1 DFQATT and CDR2 SNEGSKA (reference sequence). The DNA for the CDR3 is TGCAGTGCTAGTCCAGAGGGGTTGGATTTTGCCACTGAAGCTTTCTTT. Translated, it gives CSASPEGLDFATEAFF.

The chain recombines TRBV6-2 or TRBV6-3 with TRBJ2-7; no firm D call. This CDR3 contains 15 residues. Trimming stripped 3 bases from V and 0 bases from J, with 12 bases between. The V gene's germline CDR1 is MNHEY and CDR2 SVGEGT. The CDR3 DNA follows: TGTGCCAGCAGTTATGGTGTTCCTATCTCCTACGAGCAGTACTTC. As protein: CASSYGVPISYEQYF.